The rows below give T cell receptor beta chains drawn from one sample of a study of blood T cell repertoires in COVID-19. The repertoire was sequenced with immunoSEQ multiplex PCR; TCRdb's copy has only in-frame clones and lacks some. The table has about 400,000 clones, roughly nine tenths seen once. The sequencing input was peripheral blood. These receptors came from a man between 35 and 55 years old with acute or convalescent COVID-19. Each CDR3 is given with its conserved first and last residue. D genes are given only for firm matches. A clone size is listed for some rows: how often the clone was seen (once, few, many), or a class if it is expanded.

d_call,clone_size,v_call,j_call,cdr3_nt,cdr3_aa
NA,NA,TRBV12-3/TRBV12-4,TRBJ2-7,TGTGCCAGCAGTTTAGTTGGAGGGTTCGAGCAGTACTTC,CASSLVGGFEQYF
NA,NA,TRBV21-1,TRBJ1-2,TGTGCCAGCAACAAATCCCCAGGGCGCGGCTACACCTTC,CASNKSPGRGYTF
NA,NA,TRBV28,TRBJ2-4,TGTGCCAGCAGTTTATATCGGGACATTCAGTACTTC,CASSLYRDIQYF
TRBD1,NA,TRBV6-5,TRBJ2-7,TGTGCCAGCAGTTACGATCCGGGACAGTTCTTCTACGAGCAGTACTTC,CASSYDPGQFFYEQYF
NA,NA,TRBV12-3/TRBV12-4,TRBJ2-7,TGTGCCAGCAAGCGGACTGAGAGCTACGAGCAGTACTTC,CASKRTESYEQYF
TRBD1,NA,TRBV7-3,TRBJ2-7,TGTGCCAGCAGCTCGGGACAGGGTTACCACGAGCAGTACTTC,CASSSGQGYHEQYF
NA,NA,TRBV5-4,TRBJ1-2,TGTGCCAGCAGCACGGACCTCAGGGGAGGGGGCTACACCTTC,CASSTDLRGGGYTF
TRBD1,NA,TRBV28,TRBJ1-2,TGTGCCAGCAGCCAAGGGACAGAGCAATATGGCTACACCTTC,CASSQGTEQYGYTF
TRBD1,once,TRBV6-4,TRBJ1-6,TGTGCCAGCAGTGAGGGACAGGGCGGGGATTCACCCCTCCACTTT,CASSEGQGGDSPLHF
TRBD1,NA,TRBV27,TRBJ2-1,TGTGCCAGCAGGAAACAGAAGTTAGGACAGGGAGGAGTTGAGCAGTTCTTC,CASRKQKLGQGGVEQFF
NA,NA,TRBV4-3,TRBJ1-2,TGCGCCAGCAGCCGCGTCAGGCAGGGATCAAGTGGCTACACCTTC,CASSRVRQGSSGYTF
TRBD2,NA,TRBV11-2,TRBJ2-7,TGTGCCAGCAGCCCTAATAGCGGGAGCTACGAGCAGTACTTC,CASSPNSGSYEQYF
NA,NA,TRBV4-1,TRBJ1-2,TGCGCCAGCAGCCAAAGGGCCATCGGGGGGAGTGGTGGCTACACCTTC,CASSQRAIGGSGGYTF
TRBD2,NA,TRBV5-6,TRBJ2-3,TGTGCCAGCAGCCGGTTCGACGGGGGGGCACATACGCAGTATTTT,CASSRFDGGAHTQYF
NA,NA,TRBV19,TRBJ2-2,TGTGCCAGTAGCATCCTCGGGGCTAGCGTGAACACCGGGGAGCTGTTTTTT,CASSILGASVNTGELFF
NA,once,TRBV5-1,TRBJ2-5,TGCGCCAGCAGCCTGAGCCCGGCTGGGCTGCAAGAGACCCAGTACTTC,CASSLSPAGLQETQYF
NA,NA,TRBV3-1/TRBV3-2,TRBJ1-1,TGTGCCAGCAGCCAAGTTGACTCCCAAGGCGCTGAAGCTTTCTTT,CASSQVDSQGAEAFF
NA,NA,TRBV9,TRBJ2-1,TGTGCCAGCAGCGTAGAAGGGGTTTCCTACAATGAGCAGTTCTTC,CASSVEGVSYNEQFF
NA,NA,TRBV15,TRBJ1-2,TGTGCCACCAGCAGAGATCGGCGGTTAGGGGCTGGAGGCTACACCTTC,CATSRDRRLGAGGYTF
TRBD2,NA,TRBV4-1,TRBJ2-3,TGCGCCAGCAGCCCCGACAGCGGACTAGCGGGGGGCGCTAGCACAGATACGCAGTATTTT,CASSPDSGLAGGASTDTQYF
NA,NA,TRBV10-1,TRBJ2-3,TGCGCCAGCAGTGAAGGGTTGGAGGATCACGATACGCAGTATTTT,CASSEGLEDHDTQYF
TRBD1,NA,TRBV6-5,TRBJ1-1,TGTGCCAGCAGTTACGGGACAGCCATGAACACTGAAGCTTTCTTT,CASSYGTAMNTEAFF
TRBD1,NA,TRBV5-3,TRBJ2-5,TGTGCCAGAAGAAAAGTACAGGGGGAGACCCAGTACTTC,CARRKVQGETQYF
TRBD1,NA,TRBV19,TRBJ2-5,TGTGCCAGTAGTACCGGGACAGGGGAAGGAGAGACCCAGTACTTC,CASSTGTGEGETQYF
NA,NA,TRBV9,TRBJ2-1,TGTGCCAGCAGCGTAGGCGGGGGCCGCGACAATGAGCAGTTCTTC,CASSVGGGRDNEQFF
NA,NA,TRBV3-1/TRBV3-2,TRBJ1-2,TGTGCCAGCAGCCAAGATGCGGGCGGCTACACCTTC,CASSQDAGGYTF
NA,NA,TRBV19,TRBJ2-7,TGTGCCAGTAGCCCGGTGGCAGGGGTGAGTGAGCAGTACTTC,CASSPVAGVSEQYF
NA,NA,TRBV30,TRBJ1-6,TGTGCCTGGAGGGCCGGGACTAAAAATTCACCCCTCCACTTT,CAWRAGTKNSPLHF
TRBD2,NA,TRBV7-9,TRBJ2-2,TGTGCCAGCTTCGAGGGACTAGGGAATGCCGGGGAGCTGTTTTTT,CASFEGLGNAGELFF
NA,NA,TRBV2,TRBJ2-5,TGTGCCAGCAGTGAAGGATCCCCGGGGTTGGCCCAGTACTTC,CASSEGSPGLAQYF
TRBD2,NA,TRBV30,TRBJ2-3,TGTGCCTGGGACTTGAATGCCGGACTAGCGGGATTAACAGATACGCAGTATTTT,CAWDLNAGLAGLTDTQYF
NA,NA,TRBV5-1,TRBJ2-1,TGCGCCAGCAGCTTCCTTGCCGAAGCCCCCTACAATGAGCAGTTCTTC,CASSFLAEAPYNEQFF
NA,NA,TRBV11-2,TRBJ2-7,TGTGCCAGCAGCTCTCTTCAGCAACGGCGGGGTTTCTACGAGCAGTACTTC,CASSSLQQRRGFYEQYF
NA,NA,TRBV7-2,TRBJ1-5,TGTGCCAGCAGCTTAGTGGCAGAAACCTCCAATCAGCCCCAGCATTTT,CASSLVAETSNQPQHF
NA,NA,TRBV2,TRBJ1-5,TGTGCCAGCAGTGAAGCCAGTCGCAATCAGCCCCAGCATTTT,CASSEASRNQPQHF
TRBD1,NA,TRBV29-1,TRBJ1-1,TGCAGCGTTGAAGACTCCAGGGGGCGGACTGAAGCTTTCTTT,CSVEDSRGRTEAFF